This is a list of T cell receptor beta chains from one sample in a study of blood T cell repertoires in COVID-19. TCRdb keeps only in-frame clones here, not all; method: immunoSEQ multiplex PCR. The sample has fewer than 200,000 clones; around four fifths are singletons. The sample comprised peripheral blood. The receptors shown here come from a woman of 80 years or more with COVID-19, enrolled during active disease. CDR3s leave out the opening cysteine and the closing phenylalanine or tryptophan.

v_gene: TRBV7-2; j_gene: TRBJ2-7; CDR3aa: ASSLGQIGYEQY
v_gene: TRBV5-6; j_gene: TRBJ2-3; CDR3aa: ASSPSGSTDTQY
v_gene: TRBV7-2; j_gene: TRBJ2-5; CDR3aa: ASSLGPRTQY
v_gene: TRBV7-9; j_gene: TRBJ2-1; CDR3aa: ASSLGLSSYNEQF
v_gene: TRBV5-1; j_gene: TRBJ1-2; CDR3aa: ASSHRDTYGYT
v_gene: TRBV18; j_gene: TRBJ2-5; CDR3aa: ASSPRLQETQY
v_gene: TRBV18; j_gene: TRBJ2-3; CDR3aa: ASSPSTNTDTQY
v_gene: TRBV28; j_gene: TRBJ1-4; CDR3aa: ASSYDTGLSEKLF
v_gene: TRBV5-1; j_gene: TRBJ1-2; CDR3aa: ASRPGTGLNYGYT
v_gene: TRBV11-2; j_gene: TRBJ2-1; CDR3aa: ASTPAFVLAGGRNEQF
v_gene: TRBV5-8; j_gene: TRBJ2-3; CDR3aa: ASGLLGGDTQY
v_gene: TRBV4-1; j_gene: TRBJ1-4; CDR3aa: ASSQDAYTTDEKLF
v_gene: TRBV28; j_gene: TRBJ1-2; CDR3aa: ASSFQVSGGYT
v_gene: TRBV12-3/TRBV12-4; j_gene: TRBJ1-2; CDR3aa: ASSPGQIYGYT
v_gene: TRBV12-3/TRBV12-4; j_gene: TRBJ2-5; CDR3aa: ASSATGGETQY
v_gene: TRBV5-1; j_gene: TRBJ1-1; CDR3aa: ASSLAEGNTEAF
v_gene: TRBV3-1/TRBV3-2; j_gene: TRBJ1-1; CDR3aa: ASSQGGLTEAF
v_gene: TRBV27; j_gene: TRBJ2-1; CDR3aa: ASSSAGSSYNEQF
v_gene: TRBV10-2; j_gene: TRBJ2-1; CDR3aa: ASRETSGHNEQF
v_gene: TRBV18; j_gene: TRBJ2-1; CDR3aa: ASSPEEEQF
v_gene: TRBV7-3; j_gene: TRBJ1-2; CDR3aa: ASSSGLRPSEAGGYT
v_gene: TRBV18; j_gene: TRBJ2-7; CDR3aa: ASSPPSGTYEQY
v_gene: TRBV7-3; j_gene: TRBJ2-7; CDR3aa: ASSSTAKGGEQY
v_gene: TRBV11-2; j_gene: TRBJ1-2; CDR3aa: ASSLKGNYGYT
v_gene: TRBV28; j_gene: TRBJ1-5; CDR3aa: ASSFSGVAGQPQH
v_gene: TRBV27; j_gene: TRBJ1-4; CDR3aa: ASSLGPGAPGENEKLF
v_gene: TRBV6-5; j_gene: TRBJ1-1; CDR3aa: ASRGTGNTEAF
v_gene: TRBV9; j_gene: TRBJ1-1; CDR3aa: ASSQRQGNTEAF
v_gene: TRBV7-3; j_gene: TRBJ2-1; CDR3aa: ASSLESSSYNEQF
v_gene: TRBV7-7; j_gene: TRBJ2-1; CDR3aa: ASSLGTSHNEQF
v_gene: TRBV5-6; j_gene: TRBJ1-6; CDR3aa: ASSLSQGGSPLH
v_gene: TRBV12-3/TRBV12-4; j_gene: TRBJ1-5; CDR3aa: ASSLLGQPQH
v_gene: TRBV5-4; j_gene: TRBJ2-1; CDR3aa: ACRGAAGSYNEQF
v_gene: TRBV5-1; j_gene: TRBJ2-5; CDR3aa: ASSPIAGGEPQETQY
v_gene: TRBV3-1/TRBV3-2; j_gene: TRBJ2-7; CDR3aa: ASRLAGGYEQY
v_gene: TRBV27; j_gene: TRBJ1-1; CDR3aa: ASSPRAQNTEAF
v_gene: TRBV19; j_gene: TRBJ1-5; CDR3aa: ATSDREGQPQH
v_gene: TRBV5-6; j_gene: TRBJ1-1; CDR3aa: ASSLGTGVTEAF
v_gene: TRBV28; j_gene: TRBJ1-5; CDR3aa: ASRSGTGGSNQPQH
v_gene: TRBV10-3; j_gene: TRBJ1-3; CDR3aa: AIQVPSGNTIY